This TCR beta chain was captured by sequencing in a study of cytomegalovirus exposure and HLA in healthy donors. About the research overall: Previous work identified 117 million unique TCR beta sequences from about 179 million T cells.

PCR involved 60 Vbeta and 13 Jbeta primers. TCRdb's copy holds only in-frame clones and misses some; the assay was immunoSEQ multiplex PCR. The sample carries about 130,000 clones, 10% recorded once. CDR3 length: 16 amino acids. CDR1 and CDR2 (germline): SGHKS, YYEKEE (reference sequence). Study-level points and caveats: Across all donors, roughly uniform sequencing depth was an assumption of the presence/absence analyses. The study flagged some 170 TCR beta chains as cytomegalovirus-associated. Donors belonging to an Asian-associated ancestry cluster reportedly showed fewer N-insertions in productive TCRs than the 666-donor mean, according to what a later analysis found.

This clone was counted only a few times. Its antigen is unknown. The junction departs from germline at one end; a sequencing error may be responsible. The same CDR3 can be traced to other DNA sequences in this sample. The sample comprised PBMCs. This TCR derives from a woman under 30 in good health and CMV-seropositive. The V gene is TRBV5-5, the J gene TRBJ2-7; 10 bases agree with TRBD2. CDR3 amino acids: CASRPPSGSSSHEQYF. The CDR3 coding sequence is TGTGCCAGCAGACCTCCTAGCGGGAGTTCATCCCACGAGCAATACTTC.